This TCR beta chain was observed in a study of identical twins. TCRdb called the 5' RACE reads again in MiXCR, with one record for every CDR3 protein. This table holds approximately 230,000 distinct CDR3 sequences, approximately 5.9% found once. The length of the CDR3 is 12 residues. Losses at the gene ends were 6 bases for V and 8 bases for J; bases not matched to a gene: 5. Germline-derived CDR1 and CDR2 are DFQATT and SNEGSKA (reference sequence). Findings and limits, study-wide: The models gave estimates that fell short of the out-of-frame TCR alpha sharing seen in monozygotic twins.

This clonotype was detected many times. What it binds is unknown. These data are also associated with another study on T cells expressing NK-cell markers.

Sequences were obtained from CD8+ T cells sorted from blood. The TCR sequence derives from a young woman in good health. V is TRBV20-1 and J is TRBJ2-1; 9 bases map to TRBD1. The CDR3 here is CSARDREYEQFF. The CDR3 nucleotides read TGCAGTGCAAGGGACAGGGAGTATGAGCAGTTCTTC.